This T cell receptor (beta chain) was recovered during a study of blood T cell repertoires in COVID-19. Study-level information: Nucleic acid was either cDNA or gDNA, and it came from T cells, B-cell-depleted T cells, or PBMCs.

Seattle enrolled patients during active infection and tracked them longitudinally. This clone showed up just once. V gave up 0 bases and J gave up 4 bases, with 10 bases separating them. Germline V gene sequence: CDR1 SGHKS, CDR2 YYEKEE (reference sequence). The CDR3 contains 15 residues. TCRdb's copy holds only in-frame clones and misses some; the assay was immunoSEQ multiplex PCR. The sample lists hundreds of thousands of clones; roughly 88% were seen once. Specimen: peripheral blood. The chain links TRBV5-5 to TRBJ1-4; D is unclear. This receptor was taken from a woman aged 50 to 60 with COVID-19, enrolled during active disease. CDR3 sequence (DNA): TGTGCCAGCAGCTTGGCTACGGGAGTTAATGAAAAACTGTTTTTT. Translating gives CASSLATGVNEKLFF.